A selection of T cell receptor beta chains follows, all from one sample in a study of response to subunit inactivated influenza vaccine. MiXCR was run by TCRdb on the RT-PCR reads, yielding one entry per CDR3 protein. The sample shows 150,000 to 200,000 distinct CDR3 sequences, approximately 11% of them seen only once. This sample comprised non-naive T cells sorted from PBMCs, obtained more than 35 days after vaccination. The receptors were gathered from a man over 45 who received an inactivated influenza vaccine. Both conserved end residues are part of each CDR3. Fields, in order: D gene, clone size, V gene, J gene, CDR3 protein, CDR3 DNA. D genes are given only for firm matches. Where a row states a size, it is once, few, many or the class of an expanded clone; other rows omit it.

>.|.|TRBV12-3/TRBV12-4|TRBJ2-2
CASSLVFASNTGELFF
TGTGCCAGCAGTTTAGTCTTTGCCTCGAACACCGGGGAGCTGTTTTTT
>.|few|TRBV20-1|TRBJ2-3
CSARRGARADTQYF
TGCAGTGCTAGACGGGGGGCTAGGGCAGATACGCAGTATTTT
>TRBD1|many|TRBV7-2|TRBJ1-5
CASSLTGGRQPQHF
TGTGCCAGCAGCTTAACAGGGGGGCGTCAGCCCCAGCATTTT
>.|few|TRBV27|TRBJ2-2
CASSLLLGPYSGELFF
TGTGCCAGCAGTTTATTGTTGGGACCCTATTCCGGGGAGCTGTTTTTT
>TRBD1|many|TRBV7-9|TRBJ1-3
CASTDGQGPSGNTIYF
TGTGCCAGCACCGACGGACAGGGACCCTCTGGAAACACCATATATTTT
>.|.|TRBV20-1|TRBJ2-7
CSARIDKGEQYF
TGCAGTGCTAGAATCGATAAGGGCGAGCAGTACTTC
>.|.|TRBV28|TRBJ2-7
CASSRGGGNSYEQYF
TGTGCCAGCAGTAGGGGTGGCGGGAACTCCTACGAGCAGTACTTC
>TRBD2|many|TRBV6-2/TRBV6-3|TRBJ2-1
CASSRSGGVYNEQFF
TGTGCCAGCAGTAGGAGCGGGGGAGTCTACAATGAGCAGTTCTTC
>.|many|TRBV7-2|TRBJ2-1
CASSFWGENEQFF
TGTGCCAGCAGCTTTTGGGGTGAGAATGAGCAGTTCTTC
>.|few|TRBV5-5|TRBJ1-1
CASSSQSTGAFF
TGTGCCAGCAGCTCCCAATCAACAGGGGCTTTCTTT
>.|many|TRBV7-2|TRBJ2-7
CASSLGLRALQEQYF
TGTGCCAGCAGCTTAGGGTTGCGGGCCCTCCAAGAGCAGTACTTC
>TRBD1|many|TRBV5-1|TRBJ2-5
CASSPGTAQETQYF
TGCGCCAGCAGCCCAGGGACAGCCCAAGAGACCCAGTACTTC
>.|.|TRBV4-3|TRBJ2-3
CASSQGGDTDTQYF
TGCGCCAGCAGCCAGGGAGGAGATACAGATACGCAGTATTTT
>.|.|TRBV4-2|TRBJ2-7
CASSQEEGVQYF
TGTGCCAGCAGCCAAGAGGAGGGTGTGCAGTACTTC
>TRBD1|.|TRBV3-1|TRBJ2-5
CASSPGQGGVTQYF
TGTGCCAGCAGCCCGGGACAGGGTGGGGTGACCCAGTACTTC
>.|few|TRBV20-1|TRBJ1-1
CSARPGARTEAFF
TGCAGTGCGCGGCCGGGGGCGCGCACTGAAGCTTTCTTT
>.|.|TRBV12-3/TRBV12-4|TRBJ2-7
CASSPEFSEQYF
TGTGCCAGCAGTCCCGAATTTAGCGAGCAGTACTTC
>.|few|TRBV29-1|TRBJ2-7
CSVAPTGDTYEQYF
TGCAGCGTTGCCCCGACGGGGGACACGTACGAGCAGTACTTC
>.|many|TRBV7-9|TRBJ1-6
CASSLEGSNSPLHF
TGTGCCAGCAGCTTAGAGGGCAGCAATTCACCCCTCCACTTT
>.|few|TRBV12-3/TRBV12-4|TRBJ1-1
CASSLGGSLEAFF
TGTGCCAGCAGTTTGGGGGGGTCCTTGGAAGCTTTCTTT
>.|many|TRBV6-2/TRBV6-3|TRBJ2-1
CATRTIRDTFF
TGTGCCACCCGAACTATCCGGGACACTTTCTTC
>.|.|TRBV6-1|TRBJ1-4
CASSEVPATNEKLFF
TGTGCCAGCAGTGAAGTCCCGGCAACTAATGAAAAACTGTTTTTT
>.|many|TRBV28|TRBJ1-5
CASSLNERGPQHF
TGTGCCAGCAGTTTAAACGAACGTGGGCCCCAGCATTTT
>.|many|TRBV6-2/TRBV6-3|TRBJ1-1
CASSYSGRGGFMTEAFF
TGTGCCAGCAGTTACTCGGGCAGGGGAGGATTTATGACTGAAGCTTTCTTT
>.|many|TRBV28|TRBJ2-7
CASRLRTRSYEQYF
TGTGCCAGCAGGCTGAGAACAAGGAGCTACGAGCAGTACTTC
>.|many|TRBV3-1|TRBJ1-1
CASSHIYRDTEAFF
TGTGCCAGCAGCCACATATACAGGGACACTGAAGCTTTCTTT
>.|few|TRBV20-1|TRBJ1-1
CSARGMTEMNTEAFF
TGCAGTGCTAGAGGAATGACCGAAATGAACACTGAAGCTTTCTTT
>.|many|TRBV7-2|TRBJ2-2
CASSYQSGNTGELFF
TGTGCCAGCAGTTACCAATCAGGGAACACCGGGGAGCTGTTTTTT
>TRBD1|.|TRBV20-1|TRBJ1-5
CSARGVEQGARDQPQHF
TGCAGTGCTAGGGGTGTTGAACAGGGGGCCCGGGATCAGCCCCAGCATTTT